The 17 T cell receptor beta chains below come from one sample, sequenced in a study of CD8+CD57+ T cells in acquired aplastic anemia (dated by TCRdb to the late 2010s). Expansion of CD8+CD57+ cells had been shown by flow cytometry in the patients chosen for sequencing. Reads for this sample came from an Illumina HiSeq 2000. Genomic DNA was used as template for profiling of TCR beta VDJ combinations and CDR3 sequences. TCRdb reprocessed the public reads (quality trimming at Q25 with fastp, clone calling with MiXCR) and kept in-frame beta chains. Rows are combined by CDR3 protein, so each entry shows the most common genes and DNA. A total of about 160,000 distinct CDR3 sequences appear in this sample, 40% to 60% of them only once. The ten largest make up roughly 30% of the sample. Sequencing used sorted CD4+, CD8+, or CD8+CD57+ T cells (not recorded which) from PBMCs. Receptors originate from a human donor with aplastic anemia.

The CDR3 nucleotides are TGTGCCAGCCGGGACAAGGAGTACGAGCAGTACTTC. Protein product: CASRDKEYEQYF. This sequence joins TRBV18 and TRBJ2-7, with a tentative D call TRBD1 (6 bases). Trimming shortened V by 8 bases and J by 4 bases, and 12 bases separated the two germline ends. This CDR3 spans 12 amino acids. CDR1 and CDR2 (germline): KGHSH, LQKENI.

This clonotype came up many times. The chain uses TRBV10-3 and TRBJ2-7; D perhaps matches TRBD2 (5 bases). Germline loops: CDR1 ENHRY, CDR2 SYGVKD. The V end lost 3 bases, the J end lost 4 bases, and 13 bases lay between the germline ends. This CDR3 region has 14 residues. The CDR3 is CAISEPGSPYEQYF. CDR3 in DNA: TGTGCCATCAGTGAACCGGGGTCCCCTTACGAGCAGTACTTC.

The V gene is TRBV29-1, the J gene TRBJ2-7; 10 positions match TRBD1. This CDR3 comprises 14 residues. After removal of 6 bases from V and 1 base from J, the junction contained 6 bases not matched to a gene. Germline-derived CDR1 and CDR2 are SQVTM and ANQGSEA. The CDR3 nucleotides are TGCAGCGTGCGACAGGGGGCGCGGTCCTACGAGCAGTACTTC. Protein: CSVRQGARSYEQYF.

The genes are TRBV2 and TRBJ2-7; unclear D gene. The V and J ends lost 2 bases and 0 bases respectively, with 11 bases between them. The CDR3 extends over 15 amino acids. The germline V gene encodes CDR1 SNHLY and CDR2 FYNNEI. As DNA, the CDR3 is TGTGCCAGCAGTGAACAGTCGCCCAGCTCCTACGAGCAGTACTTC. It yields the protein CASSEQSPSSYEQYF.

This clonotype appeared a few times. V gene TRBV10-3 combines with J gene TRBJ2-3; D uncertain. This CDR3 contains 12 residues. The V and J ends lost 7 bases and 0 bases respectively, with 5 bases between them. The germline gives CDR1 ENHRY, CDR2 SYGVKD. CDR3 residues: CAIKTSTDTQYF. DNA of the CDR3: TGTGCCATCAAGACTAGCACAGATACGCAGTATTTT.

The chain couples TRBV20-1 to TRBJ1-1; perhaps TRBD1 as D (6 bases). CDR3 length: 15 residues. In germline, CDR1 is DFQATT, CDR2 SNEGSKA (reference sequence). V gave up 5 bases and J gave up 3 bases, with 19 bases separating them. The CDR3 region is CSAPTLRGEDTEAFF. As DNA, the CDR3 is TGCAGTGCTCCAACCCTAAGGGGGGAGGACACTGAAGCTTTCTTT.

The table lists this clonotype with a few counts. The rearrangement joins TRBV7-3 to TRBJ2-3; 9 nucleotides agree with TRBD1. Germline trimming cut 5 bases from V and 1 base from J; bases unmatched to any gene: 4. In germline, CDR1 is SGHTA, CDR2 FQGTGA. The CDR3 sequence is 15 residues long. DNA for the CDR3: TGTGCCAGCAGCAAACAGGGGGCTGGCACAGATACGCAGTATTTT. As protein: CASSKQGAGTDTQYF.

This clonotype was observed many times. This rearrangement joins TRBV29-1 to TRBJ2-4; tentatively, D is TRBD1 (5 bases). In germline, CDR1 is SQVTM, CDR2 ANQGSEA. The CDR3 sequence is 14 residues long. Trimming took 2 bases from V and 0 from J, leaving 8 bases between them. CDR3 residues: CSVEWGSAKNIQYF. The CDR3 region has the DNA TGCAGCGTTGAATGGGGCTCAGCCAAAAACATTCAGTACTTC.

CDR3 sequence: CASSAPLGADYGYTF. CDR3 sequence (DNA): TGTGCCAGCAGTGCCCCCCTGGGGGCGGACTATGGCTACACCTTC. The chain combines TRBV25-1 with TRBJ1-2; possibly TRBD1 for D (6 bases). From germline, CDR1 is MGHDK and CDR2 SYGVNS. The CDR3 has 15 amino acids. Trimming took 4 bases from V and 3 from J, leaving 15 bases between them.

The chain combines TRBV20-1 with TRBJ2-7, with TRBD2 matching 8 bases. With V trimmed by 6 bases and J by 2 bases, 9 bases remained unmatched. The CDR3 contains 14 residues. CDR1 and CDR2 from the germline V gene are DFQATT and SNEGSKA (reference sequence). For the CDR3, the DNA is TGCAGTGCCCCTACTAGCGGTTCCACCTACGAGCAGTACTTC. It specifies CSAPTSGSTYEQYF.

In this sample, this clonotype turned up many times. The chain couples TRBV14 to TRBJ2-7, with D tentatively TRBD1 (8 bases). The CDR3 is made up of 15 amino acids. The V gene's germline CDR1 is SGHDN and CDR2 FVKESK. V was trimmed by 3 bases and J by 3 bases, leaving 15 bases between them. The CDR3 region has the DNA TGTGCCAGCAGCCAGATACAGGGGGGGGGCTACGAGCAGTACTTC. Translation gives CASSQIQGGGYEQYF. Complete variable domain (other parts from reference TRBV14 and TRBJ2-7): EAGVTQFPSHSVIEKGQTVTLRCDPISGHDNLYWYRRVMGKEIKFLLHFVKESKQDESGMPNNRFLAERTGGTYSTLKVQPAELEDSGVYFCASSQIQGGGYEQYFGPGTRLTVT.

The table lists this clonotype with a count of one. The chain uses TRBV29-1 and TRBJ2-3; D is tentatively TRBD1 or TRBD2 (6 bases each). CDR1 and CDR2 from the germline V gene are SQVTM and ANQGSEA. The ends were cut back, 8 bases at V and 5 bases at J, with 17 bases in the middle. CDR3 length: 13 residues. CDR3 sequence: CSLVGGEKDTQYF. CDR3 in DNA: TGCAGCTTGGTGGGGGGCGAAAAAGATACGCAGTATTTT.

This clonotype has a count of ten or more. The chain has TRBV5-5 and TRBJ1-1; 9 bases agree with TRBD1. Trimming took 3 bases from V and 6 from J; bases not matched to a gene: 9. The CDR3 is made up of 15 amino acids. Germline V gene sequence: CDR1 SGHKS, CDR2 YYEKEE (reference sequence). In DNA form, the CDR3 reads TGTGCCAGCAGCTCTCAACAGGGGGCTCATCCTGAAGCTTTCTTT. Its protein product is CASSSQQGAHPEAFF.

Only a few counts were recorded for this clonotype. This sequence joins TRBV27 and TRBJ2-3, with no clear D. The germline gives CDR1 MNHEY, CDR2 SMNVEV (reference sequence). The CDR3 is 15 residues long. Trimming removed 6 bases from V and 1 base from J, with 14 bases in between. The CDR3 is CASSLNPAGTDTQYF. CDR3 nucleotides: TGTGCCAGCAGCCTAAACCCCGCAGGCACAGATACGCAGTATTTT.

This clonotype was detected many times. The chain has TRBV7-9 and TRBJ1-5; 10 positions agree with TRBD1. The V segment lost 3 bases and the J segment 7 bases; nucleotides outside the gene matches: 6. Germline CDR1 is SEHNR and CDR2 is FQNEAQ (reference sequence). CDR3 length equals 15 residues. The CDR3 DNA follows: TGTGCCAGCAGCTTTGGGACAGGGGTAGGGCAGCCCCAGCATTTT. Its translation: CASSFGTGVGQPQHF.

The chain links TRBV7-2 to TRBJ2-7; possible D gene TRBD2, 5 bases. The length of the CDR3 is 15 residues. CDR1 and CDR2 from the germline V gene are SGHTA and FQGNSA. Deletions cut 5 bases from V and 4 bases from J, with 18 bases between. The CDR3 nucleotides read TGTGCCAGCAGCCCGACTACTGGCAGCGGATACGAGCAGTACTTC. The encoded protein is CASSPTTGSGYEQYF.

This clonotype was picked up a small number of times. The rearrangement links TRBV27 to TRBJ2-3; TRBD2 aligns across 13 bases. The CDR3 length is 17 residues. Germline lookup yields CDR1 MNHEY and CDR2 SMNVEV (reference sequence). Germline trimming cut 3 bases from V and 6 bases from J; bases unmatched to any gene: 9. The CDR3 DNA sequence: TGTGCCAGCAGTTTGGGACTAGCGGGACTAACGGCCGATACGCAGTATTTT. It specifies CASSLGLAGLTADTQYF.